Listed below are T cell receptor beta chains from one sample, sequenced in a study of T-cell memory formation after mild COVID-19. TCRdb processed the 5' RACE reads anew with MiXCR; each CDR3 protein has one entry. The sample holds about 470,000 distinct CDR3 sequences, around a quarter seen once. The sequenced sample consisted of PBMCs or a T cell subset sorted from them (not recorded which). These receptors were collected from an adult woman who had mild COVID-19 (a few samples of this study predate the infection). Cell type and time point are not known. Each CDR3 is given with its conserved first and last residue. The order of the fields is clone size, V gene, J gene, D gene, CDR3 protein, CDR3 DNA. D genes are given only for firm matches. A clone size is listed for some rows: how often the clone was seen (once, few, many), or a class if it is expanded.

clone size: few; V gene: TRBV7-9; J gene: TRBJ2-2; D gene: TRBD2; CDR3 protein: CASSLSGLAGAAGELFF; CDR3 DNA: TGTGCCAGCAGCTTATCGGGGCTAGCGGGAGCCGCCGGGGAGCTGTTTTTT
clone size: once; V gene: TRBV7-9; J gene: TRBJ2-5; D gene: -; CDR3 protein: CASSRERALQETQYF; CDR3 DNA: TGTGCCAGCAGCCGTGAGCGGGCACTCCAAGAGACCCAGTACTTC
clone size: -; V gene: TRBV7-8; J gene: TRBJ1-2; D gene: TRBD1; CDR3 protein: CASSPGQGIGTSGYTF; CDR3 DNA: TGTGCCAGCAGCCCTGGACAGGGAATTGGGACTAGTGGCTACACCTTC
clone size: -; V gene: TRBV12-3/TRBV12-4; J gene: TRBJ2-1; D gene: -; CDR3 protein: CASNARSRAAIYNEQFF; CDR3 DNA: TGTGCCAGCAATGCCCGGAGTCGAGCGGCAATCTACAATGAGCAGTTCTTC
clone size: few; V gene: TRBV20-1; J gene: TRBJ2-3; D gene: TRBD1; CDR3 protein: CSARGTGKRDTQYF; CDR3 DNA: TGCAGTGCTAGAGGGACAGGGAAGAGGGATACGCAGTATTTT
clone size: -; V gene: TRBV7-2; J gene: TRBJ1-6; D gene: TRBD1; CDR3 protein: CASSLKTGGAPFSPLHF; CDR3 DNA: TGTGCCAGCAGTTTAAAGACAGGGGGCGCCCCGTTTTCACCCCTCCACTTT
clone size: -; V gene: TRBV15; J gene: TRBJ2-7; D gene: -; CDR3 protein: CATSRDVGAEEQYF; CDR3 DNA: TGTGCCACCAGCAGAGATGTGGGGGCCGAGGAGCAGTACTTC
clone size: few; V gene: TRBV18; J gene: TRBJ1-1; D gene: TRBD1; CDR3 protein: CASSPTGGPNTEAFF; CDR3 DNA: TGTGCCAGCTCACCGACAGGGGGTCCGAACACTGAAGCTTTCTTT
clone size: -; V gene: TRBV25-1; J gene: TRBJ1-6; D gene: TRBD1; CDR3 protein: CASTTGDSGNSPLHF; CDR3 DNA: TGTGCCAGCACGACCGGGGACAGTGGCAATTCACCCCTCCACTTT
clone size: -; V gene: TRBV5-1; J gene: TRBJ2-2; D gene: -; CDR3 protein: CASSLEGRDTGELFF; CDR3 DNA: TGCGCCAGCAGCTTGGAGGGACGGGACACCGGGGAGCTGTTTTTT
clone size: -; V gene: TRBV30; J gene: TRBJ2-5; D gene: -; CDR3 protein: CAWAPPRGQETQYF; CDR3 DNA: TGTGCCTGGGCCCCGCCCCGGGGACAAGAGACCCAGTACTTC
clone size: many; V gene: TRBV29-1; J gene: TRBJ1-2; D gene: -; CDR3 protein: CSVEQPALGGYTF; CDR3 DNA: TGCAGCGTTGAACAGCCAGCACTTGGGGGCTACACCTTC
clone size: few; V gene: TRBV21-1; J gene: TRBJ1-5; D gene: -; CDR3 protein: CASSTRTKGLSNQPQHF; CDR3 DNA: TGTGCCAGCAGCACTCGAACAAAGGGGTTGAGCAATCAGCCCCAGCATTTT
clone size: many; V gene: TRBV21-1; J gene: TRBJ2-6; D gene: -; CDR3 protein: CASPITGANVLTF; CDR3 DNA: TGTGCCAGCCCCATAACTGGGGCCAACGTCCTGACTTTC
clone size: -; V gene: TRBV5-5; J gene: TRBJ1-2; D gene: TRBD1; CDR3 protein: CASRQTGDDYGYTF; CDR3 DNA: TGTGCCAGCAGACAAACAGGGGACGACTATGGCTACACCTTC
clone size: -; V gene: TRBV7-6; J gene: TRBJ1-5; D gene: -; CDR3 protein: CASSPSREPRQPQHF; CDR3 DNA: TGTGCCAGCAGCCCCAGCCGGGAGCCCCGACAGCCCCAGCATTTT